This T cell receptor beta chain was documented in a study of T cells in localized non-small cell lung cancer. Overall study results and limits: Adjacent lung held a median roughly 60 of the top 100 tumor clones.

On this clone itself: Its antigen is not known. The junction departs from the called germline gene at one end, perhaps through a read error.

From germline, CDR1 is SSHAT and CDR2 FNYEAQ (reference sequence). The CDR3 totals 14 residues. Data came from immunoSEQ multiplex PCR; TCRdb stores just in-frame clones and leaves some out. The table shows about 15,000 clones, with around 87% occurring only once. The sample consisted of peripheral blood mononuclear cells, taken before any cancer treatment. The TCR comes from a male donor older than 55 with stage II lung adenocarcinoma. The chain carries TRBV7-7 and TRBJ2-2; D gene unclear. CDR3 DNA: TGTGCTAGCAGCTTGACCGGAAACACCGGGGAGCTGTTTTTT. It specifies CASSLTGNTGELFF.